A single sample gave rise to the 10 T cell receptor beta chains below, sequenced in a study of circulating and synovial CD4+ cells in juvenile arthritis. Some clones are missing from TCRdb's copy, which holds only in-frame ones; the method was immunoSEQ multiplex PCR. The sample has 25,000 to 35,000 clones, around 95% seen once. Sequenced: CD4+ T cells from blood. The receptors stem from a human donor with juvenile idiopathic arthritis.

This rearrangement joins TRBV6-1 to TRBJ2-7; D is undetermined. The CDR3 spans 13 residues. Per the germline V gene, CDR1 is MNHNS and CDR2 is SASEGT. The V gene lost 1 base and the J gene lost 2 bases, with 6 bases spanning the gap. The CDR3: CASSEDRTYEQYF. Here the CDR3 DNA reads TGTGCCAGCAGTGAAGACAGAACCTACGAGCAGTACTTC.

As to this clone: The same CDR3 also results from other DNA sequences found in this sample. This chain uses TRBV6-1 with TRBJ2-2; D might be TRBD1 (6 bases). There are 16 residues in the CDR3. Per germline, CDR1 MNHNS and CDR2 SASEGT. The V and J ends lost 3 bases and 0 bases respectively, with 11 bases between them. DNA for the CDR3: TGTGCCAGCAGTGAGCAGGGGCGGGCGAACACCGGGGAGCTGTTTTTT. Protein product: CASSEQGRANTGELFF.

The rearrangement links TRBV6-1 to TRBJ2-7; no clear D. The CDR3 has 13 residues. V was trimmed by 2 bases and J by 0 bases, leaving 5 bases between them. The germline CDR1 and CDR2 sequences are MNHNS and SASEGT. This chain's CDR3 is CASSETGSYEQYF. The CDR3 nucleotides read TGTGCCAGCAGTGAAACGGGCTCCTACGAGCAGTACTTC.

The chain uses TRBV18 and TRBJ1-2, with D possibly TRBD1 on 6 matching bases. Germline lookup yields CDR1 KGHSH and CDR2 LQKENI. This CDR3 region has 15 residues. V shed 6 bases and J shed 6 bases, with 20 bases lying between them. The CDR3 coding sequence is TGTGCCAGCTCTCAGACCGGGACAATCCCCCATGGCTACACCTTC. Residues: CASSQTGTIPHGYTF.

This clone turned up a few times. The chain recombines TRBV28 with TRBJ1-4; D is undetermined. The V end lost 7 bases, the J end lost 0 bases, and 9 bases lay between the germline ends. The CDR3 length is 14 residues. In germline, CDR1 is MDHEN, CDR2 SYDVKM. The CDR3 DNA reads as TGTGCCAGCACCGGGAGAGCAACTAATGAAAAACTGTTTTTT. It is translated as CASTGRATNEKLFF.

The chain links TRBV5-1 to TRBJ2-1; 8 nucleotides align to TRBD2. V trimming: 0 bases; J trimming: 6 bases; junction bases outside the gene matches: 8. The CDR3 runs to 16 residues. The V gene's germline CDR1 is SGHRS and CDR2 YFSETQ. CDR3: CASSLAFGSGSNEQFF. The CDR3 DNA reads as TGCGCCAGCAGCTTGGCCTTTGGGAGCGGGAGCAATGAGCAGTTCTTC. The complete variable domain, with remaining parts taken from reference TRBV5-1 and TRBJ2-1, reads KAGVTQTPRYLIKTRGQQVTLSCSPISGHRSVSWYQQTPGQGLQFLFEYFSETQRNKGNFPGRFSGRQFSNSRSEMNVSTLELGDSALYLCASSLAFGSGSNEQFFGPGTRLTVL.

The chain carries TRBV28 and TRBJ1-5; D ambiguous. The CDR3 has 13 residues. V lost 5 bases and J 2 bases, leaving 7 bases between the germline ends. Germline loops: CDR1 MDHEN, CDR2 SYDVKM. CDR3 sequence: CASSRPGNQPQHF. CDR3 coding DNA: TGTGCCAGCAGTCGTCCCGGCAATCAGCCCCAGCATTTT.

The chain employs TRBV5-1 and TRBJ2-5; 7 bases line up with TRBD2. The junction had 5 bases not matched to a gene; V was cut back by 1 base and J by 5 bases. There are 14 residues in the CDR3. Germline lookup yields CDR1 SGHRS and CDR2 YFSETQ. CDR3 bases: TGCGCCAGCAGCTTGAGGTCGGGGGGTGAGACCCAGTACTTC. Amino acids: CASSLRSGGETQYF.

This clone was seen only once. The rearrangement links TRBV10-2 to TRBJ2-7; 11 nucleotides align to TRBD2. Germline V CDR1 and CDR2: WSHSY, SAAADI. There are 16 residues in the CDR3. V dropped 4 bases and J dropped 0; count of bases not matched to a gene: 5. The CDR3, as DNA: TGCGCCAGCAGTGTCCCGACTAGCGGGAACTCCTACGAGCAGTACTTC. Translation: CASSVPTSGNSYEQYF.

The gene calls are TRBV6-1 and TRBJ1-1; D is unresolved. Trimming left V 1 base short and J 11 bases short, with 17 bases between. Germline assignment: CDR1 MNHNS and CDR2 SASEGT. The CDR3 extends over 14 amino acids. DNA for the CDR3: TGTGCCAGCAGTGAAGATGGCGGGAGGCGGAAGGCTTTCTTT. Protein product: CASSEDGGRRKAFF.